The sequence of this T cell receptor beta chain was determined in a study of cytomegalovirus exposure and HLA in healthy donors. Study details: There were 100 million to 120 million unique TCR beta sequences, drawn from approximately 180 million T cells, in an earlier analysis.

Whole-study findings and limits: It was reported in a later analysis that an Asian-associated ancestry cluster showed fewer N-insertions than the roughly 660-donor mean. In an earlier analysis, in roughly 600 donors, most V segments appeared productive either ~87% or ~30% of the time.

A multiplex PCR was run with 60 Vbeta primers and 13 Jbeta primers. TCRdb's copy holds only in-frame clones and misses some; the assay was immunoSEQ multiplex PCR. The data contain about 130,000 clones, more than 75% of them singletons. There are a few counts of this clone. Antigen: not known. Sequenced material: PBMCs. The source is a man aged 25-45 years in good health and CMV-seropositive.

CDR3 protein: CASSSNRGLRYEQYF. CDR3 in DNA: TGTGCCAGCAGTTCGAACAGGGGGTTAAGGTACGAGCAGTACTTC. The V gene is TRBV28, the J gene TRBJ2-7; 8 nucleotides line up with TRBD1. Per germline, CDR1 MDHEN and CDR2 SYDVKM. Losses at the gene ends were 4 bases for V and 4 bases for J; bases not matched to a gene: 9. The CDR3 is 15 residues long.